The 5 T cell receptor beta chains listed next were all sequenced from one sample in a study of T-cell reconstitution after alpha-beta-depleted transplantation in children. Unique molecular identifiers were used to barcode this TCRbeta library. Using its own MiXCR run on the PCR reads, TCRdb lists one record per CDR3 protein. The table has about 200,000 distinct CDR3 sequences, around 5.9% seen once. The specimen was PBMCs, collected before TCRalphabeta/CD19-depleted stem cell transplant. These receptors all come from a girl under three years old with combined immunodeficiency, due to receive a stem cell transplant.

This clonotype was seen a handful of times. The rearrangement joins TRBV28 to TRBJ2-3; D is uncertain. This CDR3 is built from 14 residues. The V gene's germline CDR1 is MDHEN and CDR2 SYDVKM. Trimming cost V 10 bases and J 2 bases, with 16 bases left between them. This CDR3 reads CATYSYQATDTQYF. The CDR3 DNA is TGTGCCACCTACAGTTACCAGGCCACAGATACGCAGTATTTT.

The rearrangement links TRBV20-1 to TRBJ2-3; TRBD2 matches at 7 bases. The junction had 9 bases not matched to a gene; V was cut back by 6 bases and J by 3 bases. The CDR3 has 14 residues. Germline V CDR1 and CDR2: DFQATT, SNEGSKA (reference sequence). CDR3 loop: CSAVSGRGTDTQYF. In DNA, the CDR3 is TGCAGTGCCGTTTCGGGGCGGGGGACAGATACGCAGTATTTT.

This clonotype came up many times. CDR3 in amino acids: CSASGVALRGHNEQFF. In DNA, the CDR3 is TGCAGTGCTAGTGGGGTGGCCTTGAGGGGGCACAATGAGCAGTTCTTC. The rearrangement links TRBV20-1 to TRBJ2-1, with 7 bases identical to TRBD1. This CDR3 is 16 amino acids long. Germline-derived CDR1 and CDR2 are DFQATT and SNEGSKA (reference sequence). The J segment lost 5 bases and the V segment lost 3 bases, leaving 13 bases of the junction unmatched.

The genes are TRBV29-1 and TRBJ1-2; D not resolved. The V and J ends lost 0 bases and 3 bases respectively, with 8 bases between them. CDR3 size: 13 residues. Germline V gives CDR1 SQVTM, CDR2 ANQGSEA. CDR3 sequence: CSVEDRTYYGYTF. CDR3 DNA: TGCAGCGTTGAAGACAGGACCTACTATGGCTACACCTTC.

There are many counts of this clonotype. The chain couples TRBV5-1 to TRBJ2-1; tentatively, D is TRBD2 (5 bases). The V end lost 1 base, the J end lost 6 bases, and 8 bases lay between the germline ends. The germline V gene has CDR1 SGHRS and CDR2 YFSETQ. This CDR3 has 13 residues. CDR3 nucleotides: TGCGCCAGCAGCTTGAACGGGGTCAATGAGCAGTTCTTC. Its translation: CASSLNGVNEQFF.